Listed here are 12 T cell receptor beta chains from one sample, sequenced in a study of blood T cell repertoires in COVID-19. Profiling relied on immunoSEQ multiplex PCR, and the TCRdb table lists in-frame clones only, not all of them. The sample lists 75,000 to 90,000 clones, 80% to 90% occurring once. Input material: peripheral blood. These receptors were taken from an elderly man with acute or convalescent COVID-19.

The chain joins TRBV3-1 (or the pseudogene TRBV3-2) to TRBJ1-6; 10 nucleotides align to TRBD1. CDR1 is LGHDT and CDR2 is YNNKEL in the germline V gene (reference sequence). The CDR3 covers 15 residues. The trim removed 4 bases at V and 7 bases at J, leaving 4 bases unmatched. For the CDR3, the DNA is TGTGCCAGCAGCCTCGACAGGGGGCGAAATTCACCCCTCCACTTT. Encoded protein: CASSLDRGRNSPLHF.

V is TRBV19 and J is TRBJ1-4; 9 bases align to TRBD1. This CDR3 is built from 14 residues. J was trimmed by 8 bases and V by 4 bases; bases with no gene match: 5. Germline V lookup: CDR1 LNHDA, CDR2 SQIVND (reference sequence). CDR3 coding DNA: TGTGCCAGTAGTAGGGGGACAGGGTACGAAAAACTGTTTTTT. It yields the protein CASSRGTGYEKLFF.

This clone was recorded only once. The V and J genes are TRBV5-1 and TRBJ2-5; 8 nucleotides agree with TRBD2. Germline CDR1 SGHRS, CDR2 YFSETQ. CDR3 length: 13 amino acids. The V gene end was trimmed by 6 bases and the J gene end by 7 bases; junction bases not matched to a gene: 8. The CDR3 DNA sequence: TGCGCCAGCACCGGGACTAGTTTTACGACCCAGTACTTC. Protein product: CASTGTSFTTQYF.

V gene TRBV25-1 combines with J gene TRBJ1-1; 7 nucleotides align to TRBD1. With V trimmed by 6 bases and J by 8 bases, 12 bases remained unmatched. The CDR3 consists of 14 residues. From germline, CDR1 is MGHDK and CDR2 SYGVNS. CDR3 loop: CASRETGWAGEAFF. CDR3 bases: TGTGCCAGCAGGGAGACAGGGTGGGCAGGGGAAGCTTTCTTT.

The chain links TRBV9 to TRBJ1-2; D is unclear. The V and J ends lost 7 bases and 2 bases respectively, with 15 bases between them. Germline CDR1 reads SGDLS; CDR2 reads YYNGEE. CDR3 length: 14 amino acids. The CDR3 region has the DNA TGTGCCAGCGCCCGGAGGGATATAAACTATGGCTACACCTTC. Its protein product is CASARRDINYGYTF.

The chain recombines TRBV6-1 with TRBJ2-7; 9 bases line up with TRBD1. Germline V gene lookup returns CDR1 MNHNS and CDR2 SASEGT. The CDR3 totals 15 residues. J lost 2 bases, V lost 3 bases, and 5 bases had no gene match. CDR3 in DNA: TGTGCCAGCAGTGAGGGACAGGGTACCCCCTACGAGCAGTACTTC. Translated: CASSEGQGTPYEQYF.

The chain has TRBV6-6 and TRBJ1-2; D is possibly TRBD1 (6 bases). The germline V and J ends were trimmed by 8 bases and 0 bases, with 13 bases remaining between them. The CDR3 runs 14 residues. Germline V CDR1 and CDR2: MNHNY, SVGAGI (reference sequence). The DNA of the CDR3 is TGTGCCAGCGTCCAAGACAGGTCTAACTATGGCTACACCTTC. It translates to CASVQDRSNYGYTF.

The V call is TRBV29-1, the J call TRBJ1-2; D unresolved. Germline CDR1 and CDR2: SQVTM and ANQGSEA. The CDR3 has 14 amino acids. V gave up 8 bases and J gave up 8 bases, with 24 bases separating them. Written as DNA, the CDR3 is TGCAGCACCTCCTCCGGGAACACTGGTGGCGGCTACACCTTC. Amino acids: CSTSSGNTGGGYTF.

The rearrangement uses TRBV25-1 and TRBJ1-3; D is unresolved. Germline V gene data show CDR1 as MGHDK and CDR2 as SYGVNS. V was pared by 5 bases and J by 1 base, with 3 bases between. CDR3 length equals 12 residues. In DNA form, the CDR3 reads TGTGCCAGCAGTTATTCTGGAAACACCATATATTTT. This codes for CASSYSGNTIYF.

V gene TRBV7-9 combines with J gene TRBJ1-6; D is possibly TRBD1 (5 bases). Trimming left V 1 base short and J 10 bases short, with 17 bases between. CDR1 and CDR2 from the germline V gene are SEHNR and FQNEAQ (reference sequence). The CDR3 sequence is 16 residues long. The CDR3 reads CASSLDRHPRVSPLHF. The CDR3 DNA sequence: TGTGCCAGCAGCTTAGATAGACATCCCAGGGTCTCACCCCTCCACTTT.

V and J are TRBV7-9 and TRBJ1-6; the D is unclear. V was trimmed by 1 base and J by 7 bases, leaving 14 bases between them. The length of the CDR3 is 16 residues. From germline, CDR1 is SEHNR and CDR2 FQNEAQ (reference sequence). The CDR3 reads CASSLDEVLVNSPLHF. CDR3 coding DNA: TGTGCCAGCAGCTTAGACGAGGTTTTGGTGAATTCACCCCTCCACTTT.

This clone appeared a few times. The chain's CDR3 is CASSFSGEQYF. DNA of the CDR3: TGTGCCAGCAGCTTTAGCGGCGAGCAGTACTTC. V and J are TRBV7-9 and TRBJ2-7, with D tentatively TRBD2 (6 bases). V was trimmed by 3 bases and J by 6 bases, leaving 6 bases between them. This CDR3 is built from 11 residues. CDR1 is SEHNR, CDR2 FQNEAQ, per germline (reference sequence).